This TCR beta chain was recorded in a study of monozygotic twins with inflammatory bowel disease. Study results and caveats: Cells of different T cell subtypes could not be told apart. Fewer shared clonotypes with others were found in IBD patients than in healthy twins, especially with disease activity.

It was from whole blood, with no T cell sorting, that total RNA was isolated. In regard to this clonotype: Its antigen remains unidentified.

The CDR3 loop spans 13 amino acids. CDR1 MDHEN and CDR2 SYDVKM come from the germline V gene. TCRdb reprocessed the 5' RACE reads and keeps a single row for each CDR3 protein, giving no DNA. The data show some 160,000 distinct CDR3 sequences, and the top ten clones hold 6.5% to 9%. Material: blood. This sequence was found in a human donor with ulcerative colitis or Crohn's disease, or a healthy co-twin of an affected twin (not recorded which). The V call is TRBV28, the J call TRBJ2-7; TCRdb lists TRBD1, though no DNA is available to test this call. CDR3 region: CASSYAGASEQYF.